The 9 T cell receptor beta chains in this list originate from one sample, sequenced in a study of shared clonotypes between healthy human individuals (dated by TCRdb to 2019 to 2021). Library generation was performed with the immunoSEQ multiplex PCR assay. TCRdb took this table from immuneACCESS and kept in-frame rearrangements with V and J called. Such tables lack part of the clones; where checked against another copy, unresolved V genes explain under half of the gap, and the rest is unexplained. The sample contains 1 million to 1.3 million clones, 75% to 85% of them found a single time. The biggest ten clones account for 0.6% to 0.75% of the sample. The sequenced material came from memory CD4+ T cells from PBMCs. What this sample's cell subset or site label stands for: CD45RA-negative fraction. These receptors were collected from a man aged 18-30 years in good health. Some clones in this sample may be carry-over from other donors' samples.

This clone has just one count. CDR3 nucleotide sequence: TGTGCCAGCAGTCGCCAAAGAGGGGGGTCGGAGACCCAGTACTTC. Translated: CASSRQRGGSETQYF. The rearrangement uses TRBV6-1 and TRBJ2-5; D could derive from TRBD1 or TRBD2 (6 bases each). The CDR3 has 15 amino acids. Trimming pared 5 bases from V and 5 bases from J, leaving 18 bases between. Germline-derived CDR1 and CDR2 are MNHNS and SASEGT.

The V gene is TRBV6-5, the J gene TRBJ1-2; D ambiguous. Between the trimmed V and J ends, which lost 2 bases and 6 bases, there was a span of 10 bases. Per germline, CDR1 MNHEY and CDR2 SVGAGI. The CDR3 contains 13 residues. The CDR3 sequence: CASSYTRSDGYTF. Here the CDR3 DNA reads TGTGCCAGCAGTTACACACGATCAGATGGCTACACCTTC.

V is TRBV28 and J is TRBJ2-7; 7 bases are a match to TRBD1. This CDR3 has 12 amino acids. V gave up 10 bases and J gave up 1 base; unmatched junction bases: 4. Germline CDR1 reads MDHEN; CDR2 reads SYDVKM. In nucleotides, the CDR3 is TGTGCCACGACGACAGGGTCCTACGAGCAGTACTTC. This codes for CATTTGSYEQYF.

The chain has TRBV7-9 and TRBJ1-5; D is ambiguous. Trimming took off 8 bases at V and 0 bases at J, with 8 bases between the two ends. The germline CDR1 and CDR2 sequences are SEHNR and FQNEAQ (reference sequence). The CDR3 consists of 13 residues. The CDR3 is CASSGDSNQPQHF. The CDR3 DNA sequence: TGTGCCAGCTCCGGGGATAGCAATCAGCCCCAGCATTTT. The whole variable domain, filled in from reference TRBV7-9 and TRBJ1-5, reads DTGVSQNPRHKITKRGQNVTFRCDPISEHNRLYWYRQTLGQGPEFLTYFQNEAQLEKSRLLSDRFSAERPKGSFSTLEIQRTEQGDSAMYLCASSGDSNQPQHFGDGTRLSIL.

In nucleotides, the CDR3 is TGTGCCAGCAGCGTAGCGCCAGCGGCGAACACCGGGGAGCTGTTTTTT. Translating it yields CASSVAPAANTGELFF. The genes are TRBV9 and TRBJ2-2; maybe TRBD2 (5 bases). In germline, CDR1 is SGDLS, CDR2 YYNGEE. The CDR3 spans 16 residues. V gave up 0 bases and J gave up 0 bases, with 9 bases separating them. Variable domain in full (rest from reference TRBV9 and TRBJ2-2): DSGVTQTPKHLITATGQRVTLRCSPRSGDLSVYWYQQSLDQGLQFLIQYYNGEERAKGNILERFSAQQFPDLHSELNLSSLELGDSALYFCASSVAPAANTGELFFGEGSRLTVL.

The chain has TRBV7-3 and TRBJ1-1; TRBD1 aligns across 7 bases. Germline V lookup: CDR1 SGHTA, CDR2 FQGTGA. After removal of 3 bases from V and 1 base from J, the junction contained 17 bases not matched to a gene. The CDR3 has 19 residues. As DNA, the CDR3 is TGTGCCAGCAGCTTGCGCGGGGCCGGGGCAGGGGGTCAGAACACTGAAGCTTTCTTT. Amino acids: CASSLRGAGAGGQNTEAFF. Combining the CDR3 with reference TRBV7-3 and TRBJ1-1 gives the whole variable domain GAGVSQTPSNKVTEKGKYVELRCDPISGHTALYWYRQSLGQGPEFLIYFQGTGAADDSGLPNDRFFAVRPEGSVSTLKIQRTERGDSAVYLCASSLRGAGAGGQNTEAFFGQGTRLTVV.

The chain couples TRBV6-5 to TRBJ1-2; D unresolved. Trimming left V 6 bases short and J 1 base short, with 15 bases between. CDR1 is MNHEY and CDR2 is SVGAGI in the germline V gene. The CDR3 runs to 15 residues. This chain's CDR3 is CASSPGVKGNYGYTF. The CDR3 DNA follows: TGTGCCAGCAGCCCAGGCGTGAAGGGTAACTATGGCTACACCTTC.

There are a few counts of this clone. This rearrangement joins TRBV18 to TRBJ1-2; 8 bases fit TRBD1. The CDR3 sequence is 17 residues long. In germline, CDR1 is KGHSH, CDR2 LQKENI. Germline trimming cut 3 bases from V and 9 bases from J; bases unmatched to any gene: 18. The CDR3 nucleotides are TGTGCCAGCTCACCCGGGACAGGCACCAACCCTATCCAAAGCTACACCTTC. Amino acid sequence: CASSPGTGTNPIQSYTF.

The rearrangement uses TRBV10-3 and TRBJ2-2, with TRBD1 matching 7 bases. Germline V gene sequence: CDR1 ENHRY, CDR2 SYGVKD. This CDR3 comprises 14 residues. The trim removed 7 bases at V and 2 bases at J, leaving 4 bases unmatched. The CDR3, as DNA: TGTGCCATCATGGGGGACAGTAACACCGGGGAGCTGTTTTTT. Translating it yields CAIMGDSNTGELFF.